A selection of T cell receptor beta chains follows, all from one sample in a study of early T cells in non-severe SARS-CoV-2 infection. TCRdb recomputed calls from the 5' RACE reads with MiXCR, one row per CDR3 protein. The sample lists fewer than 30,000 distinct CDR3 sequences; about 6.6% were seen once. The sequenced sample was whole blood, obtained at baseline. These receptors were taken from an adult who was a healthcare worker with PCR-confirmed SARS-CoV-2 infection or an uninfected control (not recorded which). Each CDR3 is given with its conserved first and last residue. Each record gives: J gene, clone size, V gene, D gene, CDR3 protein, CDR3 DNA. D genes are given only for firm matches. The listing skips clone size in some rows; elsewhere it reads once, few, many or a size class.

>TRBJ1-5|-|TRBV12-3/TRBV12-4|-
CASSVADHQPQHF
TGTGCCAGCAGTGTTGCGGATCATCAGCCCCAGCATTTT
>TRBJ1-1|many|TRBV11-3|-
CASSSGSEAFF
TGTGCCAGCAGCTCCGGCTCTGAAGCTTTCTTT
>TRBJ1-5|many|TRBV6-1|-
CASSGGSLGNQPQHF
TGTGCCAGCAGTGGAGGGAGCCTTGGCAATCAGCCCCAGCATTTT
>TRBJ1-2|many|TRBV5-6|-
CASSLGASYGYTF
TGTGCCAGCAGCTTAGGCGCCTCCTATGGCTACACCTTC
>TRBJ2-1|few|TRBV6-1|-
CASSPDPSSYNEQFF
TGTGCCAGCAGTCCGGACCCGAGCTCCTACAATGAGCAGTTCTTC
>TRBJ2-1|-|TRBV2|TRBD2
CASLSGGNEQFF
TGTGCCAGCTTGAGCGGGGGGAATGAGCAGTTCTTC
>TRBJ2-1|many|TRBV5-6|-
CASSFPASEQFF
TGTGCCAGCAGCTTCCCGGCCAGTGAGCAGTTCTTC
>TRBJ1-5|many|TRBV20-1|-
CSARDRTTNQPQHF
TGCAGTGCTAGAGATCGGACTACTAATCAGCCCCAGCATTTT
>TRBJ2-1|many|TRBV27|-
CASSLSVANEQFF
TGTGCCAGCAGTTTATCGGTAGCTAATGAGCAGTTCTTC
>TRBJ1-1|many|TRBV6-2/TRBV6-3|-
CASSSGGREGPEAFF
TGTGCCAGCAGTTCCGGCGGCAGGGAAGGCCCTGAAGCTTTCTTT
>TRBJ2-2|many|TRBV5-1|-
CASSIYSSTESGELFF
TGCGCCAGCAGCATTTATTCTAGCACGGAGTCCGGGGAGCTGTTTTTT
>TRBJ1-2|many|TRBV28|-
CASRLSQGYYGYTF
TGTGCCAGCAGGCTATCGCAGGGCTACTATGGCTACACCTTC
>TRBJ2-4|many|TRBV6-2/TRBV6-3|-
CASSKGDIQYF
TGTGCCAGCAGCAAAGGGGACATTCAGTACTTC
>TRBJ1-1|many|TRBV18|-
CASSPGESNTEAFF
TGTGCCAGCTCACCGGGGGAATCCAACACTGAAGCTTTCTTT
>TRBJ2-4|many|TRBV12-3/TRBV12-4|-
CASSSPPGENIQYF
TGTGCCAGCAGTTCCCCCCCGGGGGAAAACATTCAGTACTTC
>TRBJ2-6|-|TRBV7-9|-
CASSETLSGANVLTF
TGTGCCAGCAGCGAGACGTTGTCTGGGGCCAACGTCCTGACTTTC
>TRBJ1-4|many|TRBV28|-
CASSPQGTSEKLFF
TGTGCCAGCAGTCCCCAGGGGACAAGTGAAAAACTGTTTTTT
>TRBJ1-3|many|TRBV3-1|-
CASSPRYSTGNTIYF
TGTGCCAGCAGCCCCCGTTATAGTACTGGAAACACCATATATTTT
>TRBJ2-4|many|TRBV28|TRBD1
CASTLRQGDIQYF
TGTGCCAGCACACTGCGACAGGGTGACATTCAGTACTTC
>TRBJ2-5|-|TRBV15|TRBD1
CATSRGLPGTGDQETQYF
TGTGCCACCAGCAGAGGCTTACCCGGGACAGGGGACCAAGAGACCCAGTACTTC
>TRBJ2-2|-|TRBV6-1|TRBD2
CASKSNSGADTGELFF
TGTGCCAGCAAGAGCAATAGCGGGGCAGACACCGGGGAGCTGTTTTTT
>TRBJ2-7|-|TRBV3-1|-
CASSQDDRMQYF
TGTGCCAGCAGCCAAGACGACAGGATGCAGTACTTC
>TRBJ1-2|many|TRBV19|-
CASSMAGNLANYGYTF
TGTGCCAGTAGTATGGCGGGGAATTTGGCTAACTATGGCTACACCTTC
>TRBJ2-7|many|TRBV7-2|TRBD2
CASSPQLAGEYEQYF
TGTGCCAGCAGCCCACAACTAGCGGGGGAATACGAGCAGTACTTC
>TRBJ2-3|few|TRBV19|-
CASSLGGLGADTQYF
TGTGCCAGTAGCCTCGGGGGCCTCGGGGCAGATACGCAGTATTTT
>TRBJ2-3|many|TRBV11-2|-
CASSLGTGNTDTQYF
TGTGCCAGCAGCTTAGGCACAGGGAACACAGATACGCAGTATTTT
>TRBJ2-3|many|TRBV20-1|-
CSAPVEGTQYF
TGCAGTGCCCCCGTCGAGGGTACGCAGTATTTT
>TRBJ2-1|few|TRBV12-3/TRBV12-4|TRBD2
CASSLSGREQFF
TGTGCCAGCAGCCTTAGCGGGAGGGAGCAGTTCTTC
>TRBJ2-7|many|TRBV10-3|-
CAISGSGDGNEQYF
TGTGCCATCAGTGGGTCGGGGGATGGCAACGAGCAGTACTTC
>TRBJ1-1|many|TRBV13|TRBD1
CASNLGTGVTEAFF
TGTGCCAGCAACCTAGGGACAGGGGTGACTGAAGCTTTCTTT
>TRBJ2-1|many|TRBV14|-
CASSQVFWYEQFF
TGTGCCAGCAGCCAAGTCTTTTGGTATGAGCAGTTCTTC
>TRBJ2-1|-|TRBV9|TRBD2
CASSARGLAGGNEQFF
TGTGCCAGCAGCGCGCGGGGACTAGCGGGGGGTAATGAGCAGTTCTTC
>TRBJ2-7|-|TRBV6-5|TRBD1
CASSKTGGLEQYF
TGTGCCAGCAGTAAAACAGGGGGGCTAGAGCAGTACTTC
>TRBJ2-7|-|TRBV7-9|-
CASSLEARGSYEQYF
TGTGCCAGCAGCTTAGAGGCCAGGGGATCCTACGAGCAGTACTTC
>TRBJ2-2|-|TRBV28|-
CASSLFPARTNTGELFF
TGTGCCAGCAGTTTATTCCCGGCCAGGACGAACACCGGGGAGCTGTTTTTT
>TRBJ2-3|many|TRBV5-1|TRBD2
CASSADSGGAGDTQYF
TGCGCCAGCAGCGCCGATAGCGGGGGGGCCGGAGATACGCAGTATTTT
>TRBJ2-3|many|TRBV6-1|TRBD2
CASSDWVSYGAGAGDTQYF
TGTGCCAGCAGTGACTGGGTTTCCTACGGAGCGGGAGCCGGAGATACGCAGTATTTT
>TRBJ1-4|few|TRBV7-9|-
CASSLAEGPRTATNEKLFF
TGTGCCAGCAGCTTAGCAGAGGGGCCAAGGACAGCAACTAATGAAAAACTGTTTTTT
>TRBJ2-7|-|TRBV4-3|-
CASSQVRGLGEQYF
TGCGCCAGCAGCCAAGTACGGGGGTTGGGCGAGCAGTACTTC
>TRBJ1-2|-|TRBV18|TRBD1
CASSPPGTDFYGYTF
TGTGCCAGCTCACCACCCGGGACAGACTTCTATGGCTACACCTTC
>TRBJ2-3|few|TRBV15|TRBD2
CATSRDPPSTSASATQYF
TGTGCCACCAGCAGAGATCCCCCCTCGACTAGCGCGTCAGCTACGCAGTATTTT
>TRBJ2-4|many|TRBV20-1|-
CSAGGGQPNDIQYF
TGCAGTGCTGGAGGGGGACAGCCAAACGACATTCAGTACTTC
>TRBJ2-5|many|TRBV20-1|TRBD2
CSATPASGETQYF
TGCAGTGCTACCCCCGCTAGCGGGGAGACCCAGTACTTC
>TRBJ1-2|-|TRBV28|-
CASSLSVLYGYTF
TGTGCCAGCAGTTTATCGGTGCTTTATGGCTACACCTTC
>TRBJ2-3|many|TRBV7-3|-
CASSFDTDTQYF
TGTGCCAGCAGCTTCGACACAGATACGCAGTATTTT
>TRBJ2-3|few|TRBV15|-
CATSIYSTDTQYF
TGTGCCACCAGCATATACAGCACAGATACGCAGTATTTT
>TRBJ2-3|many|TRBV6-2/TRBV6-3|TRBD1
CASSPRGGTTSTDTQYF
TGTGCCAGCAGTCCCCGAGGGGGCACAACTAGCACAGATACGCAGTATTTT
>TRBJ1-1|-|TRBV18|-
CASSLIRDTLKAFF
TGTGCCAGCTCACTTATCCGGGACACATTGAAAGCTTTCTTT
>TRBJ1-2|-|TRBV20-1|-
CSASSIANYGYTF
TGCAGTGCTAGTTCTATAGCTAACTATGGCTACACCTTC
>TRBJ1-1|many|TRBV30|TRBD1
CAWSITGGTEAFF
TGTGCCTGGAGTATCACAGGGGGAACTGAAGCTTTCTTT
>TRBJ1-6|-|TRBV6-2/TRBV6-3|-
CASRKDLSGSPLHF
TGTGCCAGCAGAAAGGATCTTTCTGGGTCACCCCTCCACTTT